The 23 T cell receptor beta chains reported below all come from one sample, sequenced in a study of CD8 T cells in ankylosing spondylitis. Via MiXCR, TCRdb re-called the 5' RACE reads, giving one row per CDR3 protein. The sample consists of around 300,000 distinct CDR3 sequences, more than 20% of them appearing once. Sample: blood, either unsorted or a sorted T cell fraction (not recorded which). The receptor source for this set is a female donor with ankylosing spondylitis or in good health (not recorded which).

The V and J genes are TRBV27 and TRBJ2-1; weak D call: TRBD2 (6 bases). The CDR3 is made up of 16 amino acids. V was pared by 0 bases and J by 4 bases, with 13 bases between. Germline V gene lookup returns CDR1 MNHEY and CDR2 SMNVEV (reference sequence). CDR3 protein: CASSLSERAFYNEQFF. DNA of the CDR3: TGTGCCAGCAGTTTATCGGAGCGGGCTTTTTACAATGAGCAGTTCTTC.

The chain links TRBV5-1 to TRBJ2-3; possibly TRBD2 for D (5 bases). The V gene lost 2 bases and the J gene lost 6 bases, with 16 bases spanning the gap. CDR1 and CDR2 from the germline V gene are SGHRS and YFSETQ. The CDR3 has 15 residues. CDR3 coding DNA: TGCGCCAGCAGCTTAGACGGGGTACTGGGGGATACGCAGTATTTT. This gives the protein CASSLDGVLGDTQYF.

This clonotype was picked up a small number of times. This chain connects TRBV5-1 to TRBJ2-3; D gene uncertain. The ends were cut back, 3 bases at V and 0 bases at J, with 14 bases in the middle. This CDR3 has 16 residues. Looked up from germline, CDR1 is SGHRS and CDR2 is YFSETQ. The CDR3 here is CASSYLGRSSTDTQYF. CDR3 DNA: TGCGCCAGCAGCTACTTAGGGCGATCTAGCACAGATACGCAGTATTTT.

The genes are TRBV11-1 and TRBJ1-4; TRBD1 matches at 11 bases. The CDR3 contains 21 residues. V shed 3 bases, J shed 4 bases, and the junction held 19 bases outside the gene matches. Per germline, CDR1 SGHAT and CDR2 FQDESV (reference sequence). The CDR3: CASSFRGPGTGGPGGNEKLFF. The CDR3 DNA reads as TGTGCCAGCAGCTTCAGGGGTCCCGGGACAGGGGGACCAGGCGGTAATGAAAAACTGTTTTTT.

There are a few counts of this clonotype. V and J are TRBV20-1 and TRBJ1-5; D remains ambiguous. The CDR3 consists of 12 residues. The V gene lost 5 bases and the J gene lost 3 bases, with 8 bases spanning the gap. CDR1 is DFQATT, CDR2 SNEGSKA, per germline (reference sequence). The CDR3 is CSAYGVNQPQHF. In DNA, the CDR3 is TGCAGTGCTTATGGGGTCAATCAGCCCCAGCATTTT.

At least ten counts were recorded for this clonotype. The chain carries TRBV6-1 and TRBJ1-6; D is unclear. V was pared by 9 bases and J by 0 bases, with 9 bases between. The CDR3 runs 14 residues. The germline V gene encodes CDR1 MNHNS and CDR2 SASEGT. CDR3 bases: TGTGCCAGTAGTAGATCCTCCTATAATTCACCCCTCCACTTT. It codes for CASSRSSYNSPLHF.

There are a few counts of this clonotype. V gene TRBV29-1 combines with J gene TRBJ1-1; D ambiguous. Between the trimmed V and J ends, which lost 6 bases and 0 bases, there was a span of 14 bases. This CDR3 comprises 14 residues. From germline, CDR1 is SQVTM and CDR2 ANQGSEA. CDR3 sequence reads: CSVERVLMNTEAFF. CDR3 bases: TGCAGCGTAGAACGGGTTTTGATGAACACTGAAGCTTTCTTT.

The chain carries TRBV24-1 and TRBJ1-1, with D possibly TRBD1 on 5 matching bases. The CDR3 length is 14 residues. Trimming left V 4 bases short and J 4 bases short, with 12 bases between. Germline V lookup: CDR1 KGHDR, CDR2 SFDVKD. CDR3 residues: CATSEDGTFTEAFF. The DNA of the CDR3 is TGTGCCACCAGTGAAGATGGGACGTTCACTGAAGCTTTCTTT.

This clonotype was counted only a few times. This rearrangement joins TRBV4-3 to TRBJ2-2; 11 positions agree with TRBD2. CDR1 and CDR2 (germline): LGHNA, YSLEER. The trim removed 0 bases at V and 4 bases at J, leaving 4 bases unmatched. The CDR3 extends over 17 amino acids. The CDR3 is CASSQDLAGGGTGELFF. As DNA, the CDR3 is TGCGCCAGCAGCCAAGACCTAGCGGGAGGCGGCACCGGGGAGCTGTTTTTT.

The rearrangement uses TRBV5-5 and TRBJ2-2; D may be TRBD1 or TRBD2 (5 bases each). CDR1 SGHKS and CDR2 YYEKEE come from the germline V gene (reference sequence). The V gene lost 4 bases and the J gene lost 6 bases, with 13 bases spanning the gap. The CDR3 totals 14 residues. As DNA, the CDR3 is TGTGCCAGCAGCGACCTCGTGGGACCCGGGGAGCTGTTTTTT. It yields the protein CASSDLVGPGELFF.

The V call is TRBV10-3, the J call TRBJ2-2; the D gene is possibly TRBD2 (6 bases). Trimming left V 0 bases short and J 3 bases short, with 8 bases between. Germline CDR1 is ENHRY and CDR2 is SYGVKD. CDR3 length: 15 amino acids. The CDR3 protein is CAISESGGDTGELFF. Written as DNA, the CDR3 is TGTGCCATCAGTGAGTCTGGCGGGGACACCGGGGAGCTGTTTTTT.

The rearrangement links TRBV20-1 to TRBJ2-1, with D possibly being TRBD1 or TRBD2 (5 bases each). Germline CDR1 DFQATT, CDR2 SNEGSKA (reference sequence). The CDR3 loop spans 14 amino acids. Trimming stripped 6 bases from V and 2 bases from J, with 14 bases between. CDR3 in DNA: TGCAGTGCCCTAGGGGAGATAACCTACAATGAGCAGTTCTTC. The encoded protein is CSALGEITYNEQFF.

This clonotype turned up a few times. The chain couples TRBV20-1 to TRBJ2-5, with D possibly matching TRBD2 (7 bases). CDR1 and CDR2 from the germline V gene are DFQATT and SNEGSKA (reference sequence). The V end lost 0 bases, the J end lost 3 bases, and 14 bases lay between the germline ends. The CDR3 is 15 residues long. The CDR3, as DNA: TGCAGTGCTAGAGATGGGGGCCTAGCGGAAGAGACCCAGTACTTC. The encoded protein is CSARDGGLAEETQYF.

The CDR3 DNA reads as TGCGCCAGCAGCCCGATAGCGGTCCGGAGAATCACCTACGAGCAGTACTTC. As protein: CASSPIAVRRITYEQYF. The gene calls are TRBV5-1 and TRBJ2-7, with D possibly being TRBD2 (6 bases). Germline V gives CDR1 SGHRS, CDR2 YFSETQ. Trimming pared 4 bases from V and 2 bases from J, leaving 22 bases between. The CDR3 contains 17 residues.

This clonotype was seen a few times. The V and J genes are TRBV7-9 and TRBJ2-3; 10 bases are a match to TRBD2. Germline CDR1 is SEHNR and CDR2 is FQNEAQ (reference sequence). The ends lost 4 bases at V and 6 bases at J; junction bases unmatched: 7. The CDR3 is 15 amino acids. The DNA of the CDR3 is TGTGCCAGCAGCTCGAGCGGGAGGGCCTCCGATACGCAGTATTTT. This translates into CASSSSGRASDTQYF. The full variable domain, rest sourced from reference TRBV7-9 and TRBJ2-3, is DTGVSQNPRHKITKRGQNVTFRCDPISEHNRLYWYRQTLGQGPEFLTYFQNEAQLEKSRLLSDRFSAERPKGSFSTLEIQRTEQGDSAMYLCASSSSGRASDTQYFGPGTRLTVL.

This clonotype was seen a handful of times. The junction and the germline gene differ at one end; a read error may be behind it. The genes are TRBV11-2 and TRBJ2-1; 16 positions agree with TRBD2. The CDR3 contains 17 residues. CDR1 and CDR2 (germline): SGHAT, FQNNGV. DNA for the CDR3: TGTGCCAGCAGCCCCCTCTTTCTAGGGACTAGCGGGGGGGTTATGGTCTTC. It codes for CASSPLFLGTSGGVMVF.

This clonotype was counted at least ten times. V is TRBV4-3 and J is TRBJ1-1, with D perhaps TRBD1 (6 bases). Trimming stripped 0 bases from V and 4 bases from J, with 24 bases between. This CDR3 is built from 19 residues. Germline V lookup: CDR1 LGHNA, CDR2 YSLEER. The DNA of the CDR3 is TGCGCCAGCAGCCAAGATCTGCTTAAGGACAGAATTTACATCACTGAAGCTTTCTTT. Residues: CASSQDLLKDRIYITEAFF.

This clonotype showed up just a few times. This chain joins TRBV12-3 or TRBV12-4 and TRBJ2-1, with D hard to call. The CDR3 loop spans 15 amino acids. V was cut by 1 base and J by 2 bases, with 9 bases left in between. This CDR3 is CASSLDRSAYNEQFF. CDR3 nucleotide sequence: TGTGCCAGCAGTTTAGATAGGAGCGCCTACAATGAGCAGTTCTTC.

This chain uses TRBV7-6 with TRBJ2-7; D call uncertain. Germline values: CDR1 SGHVS, CDR2 FNYEAQ. Trimming left V 1 base short and J 4 bases short, with 8 bases between. The CDR3 contains 13 residues. CDR3 coding DNA: TGTGCCAGCAGCTTAGAACGGAAATACGAGCAGTACTTC. It yields the protein CASSLERKYEQYF.

The sample holds a few counts of this clonotype. The CDR3 loop is CASSFSGRETQYF. In DNA form, the CDR3 reads TGTGCCAGCAGCTTTTCAGGGAGAGAGACCCAGTACTTC. V gene TRBV7-2 combines with J gene TRBJ2-5; D is tentatively TRBD1 or TRBD2 (5 bases each). Trimming removed 3 bases at V and 4 bases at J, with 9 bases between. Germline V lookup: CDR1 SGHTA, CDR2 FQGNSA. This CDR3 has 13 residues.

This clonotype occurred a few times. CDR3 coding DNA: TGCAGCGTTGAAGGGGGGGGTACGCAGTATTTT. It encodes CSVEGGGTQYF. The chain links TRBV29-1 to TRBJ2-3; the match to TRBD2 covers 7 bases. CDR1 is SQVTM, CDR2 ANQGSEA, per germline. Trimming removed 1 base from V and 8 bases from J; junction bases left unmatched: 0. This CDR3 spans 11 amino acids.

This clonotype was seen ten or more times. The V call is TRBV7-9, the J call TRBJ2-1; TRBD2 agrees at 7 bases. Germline V CDR1 and CDR2: SEHNR, FQNEAQ (reference sequence). This CDR3 spans 15 amino acids. The V and J ends lost 2 bases and 3 bases, in that order; junction bases with no gene match: 4. In DNA, the CDR3 is TGTGCCAGCAGCTTAAAAGAGCGGGACTACAATGAGCAGTTCTTC. Translated, it gives CASSLKERDYNEQFF.

This clonotype was counted a few times. This chain uses TRBV7-2 with TRBJ2-4; D ambiguous. V lost 1 base, J lost 9 bases, and 10 bases lay in between. The CDR3 sequence is 13 residues long. The germline V gene encodes CDR1 SGHTA and CDR2 FQGNSA. The CDR3 loop is CASSLVARSIQYF. CDR3 nucleotides: TGTGCCAGCAGCTTAGTGGCAAGGAGCATTCAGTACTTC.